The clone carrying this T cell receptor (beta chain) showed up just a few times. This entry belongs to a study of T-cell reconstitution after alpha-beta-depleted transplantation in children. In germline, CDR1 is SGHRS, CDR2 YFSETQ. The CDR3 is 16 amino acids. Deletions cut 0 bases from V and 2 bases from J, with 14 bases between. Unique molecular identifiers were used to barcode this TCRbeta library. Each CDR3 protein is one row after TCRdb ran MiXCR on the PCR reads. The table has 200,000 to 250,000 distinct CDR3 sequences, 8% to 9.5% seen once. The sample in question was PBMCs from the stem cell graft donor, obtained from the stem cell graft. The sequence derives from a human donor who donated a stem cell graft to a child with acute lymphoblastic leukemia. The V gene is TRBV5-1, the J gene TRBJ2-5; D perhaps matches TRBD1 (7 bases). CDR3: CASSLAGQGGQETQYF. The CDR3 coding sequence is TGCGCCAGCAGCTTGGCCGGGCAGGGGGGACAAGAGACCCAGTACTTC.